The rows below give T cell receptor beta chains drawn from one sample of a study of blood T cells in healthy people across ages. TCRdb reprocessed the 5' RACE reads with MiXCR, giving one entry per CDR3 protein. The sample lists some 1,800,000 distinct CDR3 sequences, about two fifths occurring once. Sequencing used blood. Receptors originate from a human donor in good health. CDR3s include the opening cysteine and the closing phenylalanine or tryptophan. Each record gives: J gene, V gene, clone size, D gene, CDR3 DNA, CDR3 protein. D genes are given only for firm matches. Expanded clones are given a class, and other clones once, few, many or no size at all.

j_call: TRBJ1-5; v_call: TRBV20-1; clone_size: -; d_call: TRBD1; cdr3_nt: TGCAGTGCTAGAGCCGGGACAGGGGGCAGCAATCAGCCCCAGCATTTT; cdr3_aa: CSARAGTGGSNQPQHF
j_call: TRBJ2-3; v_call: TRBV7-8; clone_size: -; d_call: TRBD2; cdr3_nt: TGTGCCAGCAGCTTTTCTACCAGCGGGGGGTCAGGTACGCAGTATTTT; cdr3_aa: CASSFSTSGGSGTQYF
j_call: TRBJ2-7; v_call: TRBV20-1; clone_size: -; d_call: TRBD2; cdr3_nt: TGCAGTGCTAGAGACCTAGCGGGGGGGCGCTACGAGCAGTACTTC; cdr3_aa: CSARDLAGGRYEQYF
j_call: TRBJ1-2; v_call: TRBV6-5; clone_size: many; d_call: -; cdr3_nt: TGCGCCAGCAGCCCACCCGGGAGCTATGGCTACACCTTC; cdr3_aa: CASSPPGSYGYTF
j_call: TRBJ1-1; v_call: TRBV20-1; clone_size: -; d_call: -; cdr3_nt: TGCAGTGCTAGAGAAGGAATCGCAGGGAAGGTTTTCTTT; cdr3_aa: CSAREGIAGKVFF
j_call: TRBJ1-1; v_call: TRBV13; clone_size: -; d_call: TRBD1; cdr3_nt: TGTGCCAGCAGCTCTGGGGACAGTGAAGCTTTCTTT; cdr3_aa: CASSSGDSEAFF
j_call: TRBJ1-6; v_call: TRBV4-3; clone_size: few; d_call: -; cdr3_nt: TGCGCCAGCAGCCAAGCGGGTCGGGGGGATTCACCCCTCCACTTT; cdr3_aa: CASSQAGRGDSPLHF
j_call: TRBJ2-1; v_call: TRBV4-1; clone_size: -; d_call: -; cdr3_nt: TGCGCCAGCACGCTTTTAGTGGACCTTGGCTACAATGAGCAGTTCTTC; cdr3_aa: CASTLLVDLGYNEQFF
j_call: TRBJ1-2; v_call: TRBV2; clone_size: -; d_call: -; cdr3_nt: TGTGCCAGCATATGGGGGGGGACTTCTCTGAATGGCTACACCTTC; cdr3_aa: CASIWGGTSLNGYTF
j_call: TRBJ1-2; v_call: TRBV7-2; clone_size: -; d_call: -; cdr3_nt: TGTGCCAGCAGCTTAGAGCCACGGCAGCCTTATGGCTACACCTTC; cdr3_aa: CASSLEPRQPYGYTF
j_call: TRBJ1-2; v_call: TRBV5-1; clone_size: few; d_call: -; cdr3_nt: TGCGCCAGCAGGGAGATAACGACGGACTACACCTTC; cdr3_aa: CASREITTDYTF
j_call: TRBJ2-6; v_call: TRBV11-1; clone_size: few; d_call: -; cdr3_nt: TGTGCCAGCAGCGCGGACCTCGGACGTACCTCTGGGACCAACGTCCTGACTTTC; cdr3_aa: CASSADLGRTSGTNVLTF
j_call: TRBJ2-1; v_call: TRBV28; clone_size: -; d_call: TRBD1; cdr3_nt: TGTGCCAGCAGTTTAGCCTACCTCGGGACAGCGCAGTTCTTC; cdr3_aa: CASSLAYLGTAQFF
j_call: TRBJ2-3; v_call: TRBV18; clone_size: -; d_call: -; cdr3_nt: TGTGCCAGCTCACCACTTAAAATGGGGCAGGCTAGCACAGATACGCAGTATTTT; cdr3_aa: CASSPLKMGQASTDTQYF
j_call: TRBJ1-2; v_call: TRBV20-1; clone_size: few; d_call: -; cdr3_nt: TGCAGTGCTAGGACAGACTATGGCTACACCTTC; cdr3_aa: CSARTDYGYTF
j_call: TRBJ1-6; v_call: TRBV20-1; clone_size: -; d_call: TRBD1; cdr3_nt: TGCAGTGCTGCCTGGGACAGCAATTCACCCCTCCACTTT; cdr3_aa: CSAAWDSNSPLHF
j_call: TRBJ2-6; v_call: TRBV12-3/TRBV12-4; clone_size: -; d_call: TRBD2; cdr3_nt: TGTGCCAGCAGTCCCCGACTAGCGGGGGACTCTGGGGCCAACGTCCTGACTTTC; cdr3_aa: CASSPRLAGDSGANVLTF
j_call: TRBJ2-1; v_call: TRBV15; clone_size: few; d_call: -; cdr3_nt: TGTGCCACCAGCCCCTCTATTCCGTACAATGAGCAGTTCTTC; cdr3_aa: CATSPSIPYNEQFF
j_call: TRBJ1-4; v_call: TRBV6-5; clone_size: -; d_call: -; cdr3_nt: TGTGCCAGCAGTTCCCCCGGGCTCCCAACTAATGAAAAACTGTTTTTT; cdr3_aa: CASSSPGLPTNEKLFF
j_call: TRBJ2-1; v_call: TRBV7-2; clone_size: -; d_call: -; cdr3_nt: TGTGCCAGCAGCTTAGTAGCCATCTACAATGAGCAGTTCTTC; cdr3_aa: CASSLVAIYNEQFF
j_call: TRBJ2-5; v_call: TRBV21-1; clone_size: -; d_call: -; cdr3_nt: TGTGCCAGCTCGGGACAGGGGGACCAGTACTTC; cdr3_aa: CASSGQGDQYF
j_call: TRBJ2-7; v_call: TRBV24-1; clone_size: -; d_call: TRBD1; cdr3_nt: TGTGCCACCAGTGATCCGACAGGGGGAATAGGGCAGTACTTC; cdr3_aa: CATSDPTGGIGQYF
j_call: TRBJ2-7; v_call: TRBV29-1; clone_size: few; d_call: TRBD1; cdr3_nt: TGCAGCGTTGAGGGGACAGGGAAGACCTCCTACGAGCAGTACTTC; cdr3_aa: CSVEGTGKTSYEQYF
j_call: TRBJ2-7; v_call: TRBV6-5; clone_size: -; d_call: -; cdr3_nt: TGTGCCAGCAGTTACGGGTCAGGTTACGAGCAGTACTTC; cdr3_aa: CASSYGSGYEQYF
j_call: TRBJ2-1; v_call: TRBV27; clone_size: few; d_call: TRBD2; cdr3_nt: TGTGCCAGCAGTTTATGGGGGACTAGCGAACTCAATGAGCAGTTCTTC; cdr3_aa: CASSLWGTSELNEQFF
j_call: TRBJ2-7; v_call: TRBV3-1; clone_size: few; d_call: -; cdr3_nt: TGTGCCAGCAGCCCCGGGACTTCTTGGTCCGAGCAGTACTTC; cdr3_aa: CASSPGTSWSEQYF
j_call: TRBJ2-1; v_call: TRBV7-2; clone_size: -; d_call: TRBD2; cdr3_nt: TGTGCCAGCAGCTTTACTAGCGGAACCTACAATAAGCAGTTCTTC; cdr3_aa: CASSFTSGTYNKQFF
j_call: TRBJ2-7; v_call: TRBV7-9; clone_size: -; d_call: -; cdr3_nt: TGTGCCAGCAGCTTAAGGGACCTTTCTGTTCACGAGCAGTACTTC; cdr3_aa: CASSLRDLSVHEQYF
j_call: TRBJ1-3; v_call: TRBV5-1; clone_size: -; d_call: -; cdr3_nt: TGCGCCAGCAGCTTGGCCCCAGGACGACCTCCGACTTCTGGAAACACCATATATTTT; cdr3_aa: CASSLAPGRPPTSGNTIYF
j_call: TRBJ1-1; v_call: TRBV6-6; clone_size: few; d_call: -; cdr3_nt: TGTGCCAGCAGGCCGAGTATGGGTGAAGCTTTCTTT; cdr3_aa: CASRPSMGEAFF
j_call: TRBJ2-7; v_call: TRBV5-6; clone_size: few; d_call: -; cdr3_nt: TGTGCCAGTCACAGGGTCGACGAGCAGTACTTC; cdr3_aa: CASHRVDEQYF
j_call: TRBJ2-1; v_call: TRBV24-1; clone_size: few; d_call: TRBD1; cdr3_nt: TGTGCCACCAGTGACCCCGGCGGGACAGGGCCTTACAATGAGCAGTTCTTC; cdr3_aa: CATSDPGGTGPYNEQFF
j_call: TRBJ2-5; v_call: TRBV3-1; clone_size: -; d_call: TRBD2; cdr3_nt: TGTGCCAGCAGCCATGGCGGGAGATCCAGGGAGACCCAGTACTTC; cdr3_aa: CASSHGGRSRETQYF
j_call: TRBJ1-2; v_call: TRBV4-1; clone_size: few; d_call: TRBD1; cdr3_nt: TGCGCCAGCAGCCACCCGACAGGGCCGGGGGGCTACACCTTC; cdr3_aa: CASSHPTGPGGYTF
j_call: TRBJ2-7; v_call: TRBV18; clone_size: -; d_call: TRBD1; cdr3_nt: TGTGCCAGCTCACCTCCGACAGGGACCGAGCAGTACTTC; cdr3_aa: CASSPPTGTEQYF
j_call: TRBJ2-5; v_call: TRBV4-2; clone_size: -; d_call: TRBD1; cdr3_nt: TGTGCCAGCAGCCAAGAAGGGACAGCGGAGACCCAGTACTTC; cdr3_aa: CASSQEGTAETQYF
j_call: TRBJ1-1; v_call: TRBV7-2; clone_size: -; d_call: -; cdr3_nt: TGTGCCAGCAGCCCCTCAACAGCGGTTTCCACTGAAGCTTTCTTT; cdr3_aa: CASSPSTAVSTEAFF
j_call: TRBJ2-3; v_call: TRBV5-1; clone_size: once; d_call: TRBD1; cdr3_nt: TGCGCCAGCAGCCAAAATGGACAGGGAATAGATACGCAGTATTTT; cdr3_aa: CASSQNGQGIDTQYF
j_call: TRBJ2-5; v_call: TRBV7-6; clone_size: few; d_call: -; cdr3_nt: TGTGCCAGCAGCCCGGGGCAGAGAGGGGAGACCCAGTACTTC; cdr3_aa: CASSPGQRGETQYF
j_call: TRBJ1-2; v_call: TRBV12-3/TRBV12-4; clone_size: -; d_call: TRBD1; cdr3_nt: TGTGCCAGCAGTCCGAGGACAGGGCCTGGCTACACCTTC; cdr3_aa: CASSPRTGPGYTF
j_call: TRBJ2-1; v_call: TRBV20-1; clone_size: -; d_call: TRBD2; cdr3_nt: TGCAGTGCTAAGCGGGGGGAATCGTATGAGCAGTTCTTC; cdr3_aa: CSAKRGESYEQFF
j_call: TRBJ2-1; v_call: TRBV6-2/TRBV6-3; clone_size: -; d_call: -; cdr3_nt: TGTGCCAGCAGTTGGCCTGGGAATGAGCAGTTCTTC; cdr3_aa: CASSWPGNEQFF
j_call: TRBJ1-2; v_call: TRBV7-9; clone_size: -; d_call: -; cdr3_nt: TGTGCCAGCAGCTTAGCACTGTCTGGTTCAGACTACACCTTC; cdr3_aa: CASSLALSGSDYTF
j_call: TRBJ2-4; v_call: TRBV4-3; clone_size: -; d_call: -; cdr3_nt: TGCGCCGGCAGCCAAGGGGTGGGGGCCCGAAACATTCAGTACTTC; cdr3_aa: CAGSQGVGARNIQYF
j_call: TRBJ2-6; v_call: TRBV7-2; clone_size: -; d_call: -; cdr3_nt: TGTGCCAGCAGCTTCTTAACCTCTGGGGCCAACGTCCTGACTTTC; cdr3_aa: CASSFLTSGANVLTF
j_call: TRBJ2-3; v_call: TRBV12-5; clone_size: -; d_call: -; cdr3_nt: TGTGCTAGTGGTTTCAGGGGTCCAGATACGCAGTATTTT; cdr3_aa: CASGFRGPDTQYF
j_call: TRBJ1-1; v_call: TRBV6-2/TRBV6-3; clone_size: once; d_call: -; cdr3_nt: TGTGCCAGCCATGGACTTCGGGATCAAGCTTTCTTT; cdr3_aa: CASHGLRDQAFF